This is a list of T cell receptor beta chains from one sample in a study of graft-versus-host responses after intestinal transplantation. Method: immunoSEQ multiplex PCR; TCRdb's copy keeps in-frame clones and lacks some. The sample lists approximately 24,000 clones, around nine tenths occurring once. Material: PBMCs, obtained roughly 38 days after intestinal transplant. The receptors derive from a human patient who received an intestinal transplant, so some T cells may come from the graft donor. Both conserved end residues are part of each CDR3. Size is omitted from some rows. Given values are once, few, many or a class for expanded clones.

size,V,CDR3
few,TRBV5-6,CASSLGTEAFF
NA,TRBV6-1,CASSDVAGGSYNEQFF
NA,TRBV5-6,CASGDMTVSSYEQYF
NA,TRBV2,CATSSGEPLHF
NA,TRBV28,CASSSRQETQYF
NA,TRBV10-3,CAINRLAGPLPSYNEQFF
NA,TRBV7-2,CASSARQGLNTEAFF
NA,TRBV2,CASSGPVLAVYNEQFF
NA,TRBV9,CASSVGEFAGKKAEAFF
once,TRBV5-6,CASRGTGVNTEAFF